This T cell receptor beta chain was captured by sequencing in a study of T cell repertoires in cytomegalovirus infection. Study-level background: Recently identified HLA-C-restricted CMV epitopes and well-studied HLA-B-restricted CMV epitopes were used by the study. Indications of both CMV infection and matching HLA type were provided by public TCR beta signatures.

CDR3 length equals 14 residues. Trimming stripped 3 bases from V and 7 bases from J, with 12 bases between. Germline CDR1 and CDR2: SNHLY and FYNNEI. Study results and limitations: Dominating the ex vivo response were HLA-C-restricted CMV-specific TCR beta clonotypes. Adding up the frequency of public TCR beta families identified people who carried CMV plus the relevant HLA.

This clonotype has more than one count but fewer than ten. What it binds is unknown. In TCRdb, the reads were re-called with MiXCR into one record per CDR3 protein. Among roughly 860,000 distinct CDR3 sequences listed, about 30% were seen once. The chain recombines TRBV2 with TRBJ1-4; perhaps TRBD1 as D (5 bases). This specimen consisted of cultured CD8+ T cells from PBMCs, obtained from culture after CMV antigen stimulation. The sequence was collected from a human donor in good health (CMV status not recorded). Some clones in this sample may be carry-over from other donors' samples. The CDR3 region is CASSDSVGPEKLFF. CDR3 coding DNA: TGTGCCAGCAGTGACTCAGTGGGGCCTGAAAAACTGTTTTTT.